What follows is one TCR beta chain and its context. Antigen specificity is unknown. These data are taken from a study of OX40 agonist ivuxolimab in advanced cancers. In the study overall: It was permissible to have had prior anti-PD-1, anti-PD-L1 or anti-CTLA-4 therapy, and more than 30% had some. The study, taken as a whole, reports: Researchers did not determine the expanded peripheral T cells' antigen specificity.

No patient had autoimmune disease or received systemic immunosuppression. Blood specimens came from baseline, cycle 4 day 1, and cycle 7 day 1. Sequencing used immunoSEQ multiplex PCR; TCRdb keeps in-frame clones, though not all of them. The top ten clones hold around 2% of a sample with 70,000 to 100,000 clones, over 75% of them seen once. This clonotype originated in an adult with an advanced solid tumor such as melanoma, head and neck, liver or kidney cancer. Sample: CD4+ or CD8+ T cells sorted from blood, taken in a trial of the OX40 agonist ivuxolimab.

The CDR3 loop is CASSIPGQGRKETQYF. CDR3 nucleotides: TGTGCCAGCAGCATACCGGGACAGGGTCGAAAGGAGACCCAGTACTTC. V gene TRBV7-9 combines with J gene TRBJ2-5; 9 bases match TRBD1. This CDR3 comprises 16 residues. V was pared by 5 bases and J by 5 bases, with 12 bases of the junction left unmatched. CDR1 SEHNR and CDR2 FQNEAQ come from the germline V gene (reference sequence). The full variable domain, completed using reference TRBV7-9 and TRBJ2-5, is DTGVSQNPRHKITKRGQNVTFRCDPISEHNRLYWYRQTLGQGPEFLTYFQNEAQLEKSRLLSDRFSAERPKGSFSTLEIQRTEQGDSAMYLCASSIPGQGRKETQYFGPGTRLLVL.